This T cell receptor beta chain was identified during a study of blood T cell repertoires in COVID-19 (TCRdb year 2020). A note on the overall study: Samples covering the acute and convalescent phases of COVID-19 were provided by collaborators in the United States, Italy and Spain. The repertoires were released in a freely available public database meant as a resource for research on the immune response to SARS-CoV-2. The dataset comprised deeply sampled blood TCRbeta repertoires from subjects exposed to, actively infected with, or recovered from COVID-19. HLA class I and class II types, where available, came from metadata supplied by the sample provider rather than from assay-based typing. A de-identified subject ID, COVID-19 status, age in years and sex were almost always included in the sample metadata. Samples came from the ongoing ImmuneRACE study (first 160 participants) plus 1,254 subjects from 6 global collaborators. The prospective study material was composed of cDNA or gDNA derived from T cells, B-cell-depleted T cells, or PBMCs.

The immunoSEQ Assay, a bias-controlled multiplex PCR, was used to amplify TCRbeta CDR3 regions from genomic DNA. Regarding the original processing steps: The number of nucleated cells in each sample was estimated from the amplification of reference gene primers within the assay. Sequence reads were collapsed and filtered to measure the absolute abundance of every unique TCRbeta CDR3 rearrangement. For each sample, productive Simpson clonality was calculated as the square root of Simpson's diversity index across productive rearrangements. TCRdb took this table from immuneACCESS and kept in-frame rearrangements with V and J called. Such tables lack part of the clones; where checked against another copy, unresolved V genes explain under half of the gap, and the rest is unexplained. V and J calls and clone size are as listed in that table; D and trimming were resolved from the DNA. Recorded for this sample are roughly 200,000 clones; 88% of them occurred a single time. The top ten clonotypes cover 1.5% to 2% of the sample.

Whole blood was collected in K2EDTA tubes by collaborating institutions according to the institutions' own protocols. Collaborator samples were shipped for TCRbeta analysis as frozen whole blood, isolated PBMCs, or DNA extracted from either sample type. From cysteine to phenylalanine, the CDR3 is 14 amino acids long. The read is trimmed to its CDR3 DNA, 42 bases read in frame from base 1. CDR1 is given as SGHTA and CDR2 as FQGNSA, both from the germline V gene. The V and J ends are trimmed by 2 bases and 0 bases, leaving 5 bases between them. A word on this clone: Its antigen is not yet known. Base qualities are not provided; no much larger clone lies one nucleotide away.

Overall study outcomes, separate from this receptor: The amount of clinical and demographic metadata varied by source and participant and was provided uncurated.

The sequence joins TRBV7-2 to TRBJ1-3; no D gene can be assigned with confidence. The specimen sequenced was peripheral blood. The TCR originated in a man between 18 and 35 years old with active or convalescent COVID-19. The CDR3 loop reads CASSLSFSGNTIYF. The DNA sequence is given as TGTGCCAGCAGCTTAAGCTTCTCTGGAAACACCATATATTTT.